Listed here are 25 T cell receptor beta chains from one sample, sequenced in a study of blood T cells in healthy people across ages. Next came a second PCR, run for about 7 to 11 cycles, which used a sample-barcoded 5' primer along with a J-beta primer mix. TCRdb itself ran the 5' RACE reads through MiXCR, one entry per CDR3 protein. The sample lists 1.5 million to 2 million distinct CDR3 sequences; roughly 32% were seen once. Sequenced: blood. The receptor set was obtained from a woman aged 25 to 39 in good health.

The chain is built from TRBV7-9 and TRBJ2-1; 7 nucleotides line up with TRBD2. The V gene end was trimmed by 1 base and the J gene end by 6 bases; junction bases not matched to a gene: 6. The CDR3 length is 15 residues. Germline V gene sequence: CDR1 SEHNR, CDR2 FQNEAQ (reference sequence). This CDR3 is CASSLVIAGANEQFF. The CDR3 DNA sequence: TGTGCCAGCAGCTTAGTGATTGCGGGAGCCAATGAGCAGTTCTTC.

This clonotype came up many times. A read error is possible here, since a much larger clone lies one base away. The V gene is TRBV30, the J gene TRBJ2-5; no clear D gene. The CDR3 extends over 10 amino acids. Per the germline V gene, CDR1 is GTSNPN and CDR2 is SVGIG (reference sequence). CDR3 nucleotide sequence: TGTGCCTGGAGCCAAGAGGCCCAGTACTTC. This codes for CAWSQEAQYF.

This clonotype has a count of ten or more. The chain combines TRBV7-6 with TRBJ2-5; no firm D call. Between the trimmed V and J ends, which lost 6 bases and 4 bases, there was a span of 12 bases. CDR3 size: 13 residues. The germline V gene has CDR1 SGHVS and CDR2 FNYEAQ. CDR3 DNA sequence: TGTGCCAGCAGGTTCGACACCCGAGAGACCCAGTACTTC. It encodes CASRFDTRETQYF. The entire variable domain, with the rest obtained from reference TRBV7-6 and TRBJ2-5, is as follows: GAGVSQSPRYKVTKRGQDVALRCDPISGHVSLYWYRQALGQGPEFLTYFNYEAQQDKSGLPNDRFSAERPEGSISTLTIQRTEQRDSAMYRCASRFDTRETQYFGPGTRLLVL.

This rearrangement joins TRBV3-1 to TRBJ2-6; D is unclear. This CDR3 is built from 15 residues. V lost 3 bases and J lost 4, with 10 bases in between. Germline V gene data show CDR1 as LGHDT and CDR2 as YNNKEL (reference sequence). The CDR3 region has the DNA TGTGCCAGCAGCCAGGCCGCGGAAGGGGCCAACGTCCTGACTTTC. This codes for CASSQAAEGANVLTF.

This clonotype was seen more than once but under ten times. The rearrangement links TRBV7-9 to TRBJ1-2, with D possibly being TRBD1 (6 bases). The CDR3 contains 12 residues. V was cut by 1 base and J by 8 bases, with 8 bases left in between. From germline, CDR1 is SEHNR and CDR2 FQNEAQ (reference sequence). Here the CDR3 reads CASSLGDMGYTF. The CDR3 DNA reads TGTGCCAGCAGCTTAGGGGACATGGGCTACACCTTC.

The J gene is TRBJ2-5, the V gene TRBV4-1; D may be TRBD2 (6 bases). Trimming pared 4 bases from V and 3 bases from J, leaving 12 bases between. The CDR3 extends over 14 amino acids. The germline gives CDR1 MGHRA, CDR2 YSYEKL. CDR3 in amino acids: CASSPPGEEETQYF. The CDR3 coding sequence is TGCGCCAGCAGCCCCCCGGGGGAGGAAGAGACCCAGTACTTC.

CDR3 loop: CASSAGLLNTGELFF. CDR3 coding DNA: TGTGCCAGCAGCGCCGGACTTCTGAACACCGGGGAGCTGTTTTTT. The chain combines TRBV9 with TRBJ2-2; a weak D match, TRBD2 (5 bases). The ends were cut back, 3 bases at V and 1 base at J, with 10 bases in the middle. Germline CDR1 SGDLS, CDR2 YYNGEE. The CDR3 has 15 amino acids.

The chain employs TRBV6-6 and TRBJ2-1; D gene uncertain. There are 15 residues in the CDR3. Germline lookup yields CDR1 MNHNY and CDR2 SVGAGI (reference sequence). Trimming stripped 4 bases from V and 2 bases from J, with 12 bases between. CDR3 DNA sequence: TGTGCCAGCAGTTCCGGCCCCGGTACCTACAATGAGCAGTTCTTC. Its protein is CASSSGPGTYNEQFF.

This clonotype appeared a few times. V is TRBV18 and J is TRBJ2-7; D possibly corresponds to TRBD1 (6 bases). This CDR3 spans 12 amino acids. With 4 bases removed from V and 7 bases from J, the gap between germline ends came to 11 bases. CDR1 and CDR2 (germline): KGHSH, LQKENI. The CDR3 DNA reads TGTGCCAGCTCACGAGACAGGATAGAGCAGTACTTC. Its translation: CASSRDRIEQYF.

V gene TRBV18 combines with J gene TRBJ1-1, with D possibly being TRBD1 (5 bases). Trimming shortened V by 0 bases and J by 6 bases, and 8 bases separated the two germline ends. CDR3 length: 13 residues. The V gene's germline CDR1 is KGHSH and CDR2 LQKENI. The CDR3 DNA reads TGTGCCAGCTCACCACCGGGGGAGGCTGAAGCTTTCTTT. Protein: CASSPPGEAEAFF.

CDR3 sequence: CASSSDDASIYIQYF. In DNA, the CDR3 is TGCGCCAGCAGCTCCGACGACGCTTCCATATACATTCAGTACTTC. The V and J genes are TRBV5-1 and TRBJ2-4; no clear D. Between the trimmed V and J ends, which lost 3 bases and 8 bases, there was a span of 18 bases. CDR3 length: 15 amino acids. Germline CDR1 is SGHRS and CDR2 is YFSETQ.

The chain joins TRBV28 to TRBJ2-7, with TRBD2 matching over 7 bases. Losses at the gene ends were 7 bases for V and 0 bases for J; bases not matched to a gene: 12. CDR3 length: 16 residues. Germline-derived CDR1 and CDR2 are MDHEN and SYDVKM. The CDR3 spells CASIVSIGGSSYEQYF. The CDR3 DNA sequence: TGTGCCAGCATAGTGTCTATTGGCGGGAGCTCCTACGAGCAGTACTTC.

J is TRBJ1-5 and V is TRBV20-1, with 7 bases aligning to TRBD1. The germline gives CDR1 DFQATT, CDR2 SNEGSKA (reference sequence). Trimming took 7 bases from V and 4 from J; bases not matched to a gene: 7. This CDR3 is built from 13 residues. Written as DNA, the CDR3 is TGCAGTGTCAACAGGGGTGGTAATCAGCCCCAGCATTTT. This sequence encodes CSVNRGGNQPQHF.

Remarks on this clonotype: One end of the junction is discordant with germline, which a read error may explain. The J gene is TRBJ1-1, the V gene TRBV12-3 or TRBV12-4; perhaps TRBD1 as D (5 bases). The CDR3 is made up of 14 amino acids. CDR3 region: CTSSWDGVNTEAFF. DNA for the CDR3: TGTACCAGCAGCTGGGACGGGGTGAACACTGAAGCTTTCTTT.

The sample holds one count of this clonotype. A clone one base away is much larger, so this may be a read error. J is TRBJ2-1 and V is TRBV29-1, with 14 nucleotides matching TRBD2. The closer fit of TRBJ2-7 to the DNA end suggests the J call may be wrong. Germline-derived CDR1 and CDR2 are SQVTM and ANQGSEA. The CDR3 runs to 15 residues. CDR3 amino acids: CSVRLAGGSYNEQYF. In DNA, the CDR3 is TGCAGCGTGCGACTAGCGGGAGGGTCCTACAATGAGCAGTACTTC.

The chain carries TRBV5-5 and TRBJ2-7, with D tentatively TRBD1 (6 bases). The CDR3 is 14 amino acids. CDR1 SGHKS and CDR2 YYEKEE come from the germline V gene (reference sequence). V was clipped by 4 bases and J by 4 bases, with 15 bases between them. This CDR3 is CASSIRDTSYEQYF. The CDR3 coding sequence is TGTGCCAGCAGCATTCGGGACACGTCTTACGAGCAGTACTTC. The full variable domain, rest sourced from reference TRBV5-5 and TRBJ2-7, is DAGVTQSPTHLIKTRGQQVTLRCSPISGHKSVSWYQQVLGQGPQFIFQYYEKEERGRGNFPDRFSARQFPNYSSELNVNALLLGDSALYLCASSIRDTSYEQYFGPGTRLTVT.

J is TRBJ1-1 and V is TRBV11-2; the D is unclear. CDR1 and CDR2 from the germline V gene are SGHAT and FQNNGV. The CDR3 is made up of 15 amino acids. The ends were cut back, 0 bases at V and 3 bases at J, with 11 bases in the middle. CDR3 nucleotide sequence: TGTGCCAGCAGCTTAGATCCAAACGCGTACACTGAAGCTTTCTTT. It encodes CASSLDPNAYTEAFF.

This clonotype turned up a few times. The chain recombines TRBV12-3 or TRBV12-4 with TRBJ1-5; D unclear. V shed 8 bases and J shed 4 bases, with 12 bases lying between them. CDR3 length equals 13 residues. CDR3 sequence (DNA): TGTGCCAGCTGCGACGCGACTAATCAGCCCCAGCATTTT. As protein: CASCDATNQPQHF.

This clonotype was counted a few times. The chain uses TRBV20-1 and TRBJ2-1; 9 nucleotides line up with TRBD1. After removal of 0 bases from V and 5 bases from J, the junction contained 8 bases not matched to a gene. Germline-derived CDR1 and CDR2 are DFQATT and SNEGSKA (reference sequence). The CDR3 totals 16 residues. As DNA, the CDR3 is TGCAGTGCTAGAGATGGGGACAGGGTGAATAACAATGAGCAGTTCTTC. This codes for CSARDGDRVNNNEQFF.

This clonotype was picked up a small number of times. The chain carries TRBV5-1 and TRBJ1-2; possible D gene TRBD1, 5 bases. The CDR3 length is 16 residues. Germline-derived CDR1 and CDR2 are SGHRS and YFSETQ. V lost 6 bases to trimming and J lost 8 bases, with 26 bases between them. The CDR3 is CASTERSGDRGSGYTF. The CDR3 nucleotides are TGCGCCAGCACTGAAAGATCGGGGGACCGGGGGAGCGGCTACACCTTC.

The chain carries TRBV3-1 and TRBJ2-5, with TRBD1 identical over 7 bases. The J call may be wrong; the DNA end is better matched by TRBJ2-7. Germline V gene lookup returns CDR1 LGHDT and CDR2 YNNKEL (reference sequence). The CDR3 length is 15 residues. The CDR3 protein is CASSQDLAGGDEQYF. In nucleotides, the CDR3 is TGTGCCAGCAGCCAAGATTTGGCAGGGGGTGACGAGCAGTACTTC.

The chain links TRBV18 to TRBJ2-7; D gene uncertain. The CDR3 covers 16 residues. Germline V gene sequence: CDR1 KGHSH, CDR2 LQKENI. Trimming took off 3 bases at V and 2 bases at J, with 17 bases between the two ends. DNA of the CDR3: TGTGCCAGCTCACCGTCCCAGACCTGGACCCCCTACGAGCAGTACTTC. Translating it yields CASSPSQTWTPYEQYF.

In regard to this clonotype: The junction shows a germline mismatch at one end, possibly a read error. The V gene is TRBV6-4, the J gene TRBJ1-2; 9 bases match TRBD1. Germline-derived CDR1 and CDR2 are MRHNA and SNTAGT. CDR3 size: 17 residues. For the CDR3, the DNA is TGTGCCAGCAGTGACTCGCCAAGGACAGGGGTCAGCTATGGCTACATCTTC. Residues: CASSDSPRTGVSYGYIF.

The chain employs TRBV12-3 or TRBV12-4 and TRBJ1-5; D may be TRBD1 (6 bases). The V end was cut by 0 bases, the J end by 5 bases, with 14 bases between. This CDR3 spans 16 amino acids. CDR3 amino acids: CASSLAETGVYQPQHF. CDR3 sequence (DNA): TGTGCCAGCAGTTTAGCTGAGACAGGAGTTTATCAGCCCCAGCATTTT.

This clonotype was seen only a few times. The rearrangement uses TRBV7-9 and TRBJ2-1; D might be TRBD2 (6 bases). This CDR3 is built from 14 residues. Germline V gene sequence: CDR1 SEHNR, CDR2 FQNEAQ (reference sequence). The V and J ends lost 1 base and 7 bases respectively, with 11 bases between them. The CDR3 reads CASSLGEVLNEQFF. DNA of the CDR3: TGTGCCAGCAGCTTAGGGGAGGTTCTAAATGAGCAGTTCTTC.